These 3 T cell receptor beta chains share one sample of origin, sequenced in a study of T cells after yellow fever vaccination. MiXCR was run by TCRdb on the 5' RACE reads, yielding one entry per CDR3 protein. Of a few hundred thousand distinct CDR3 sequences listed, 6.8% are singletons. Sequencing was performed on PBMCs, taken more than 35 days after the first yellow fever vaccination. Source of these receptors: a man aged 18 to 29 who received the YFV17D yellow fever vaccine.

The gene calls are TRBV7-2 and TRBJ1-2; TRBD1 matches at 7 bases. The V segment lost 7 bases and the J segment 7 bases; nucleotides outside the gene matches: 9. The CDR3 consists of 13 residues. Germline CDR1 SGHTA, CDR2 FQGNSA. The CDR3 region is CASTPTGLSGYTF. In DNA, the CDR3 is TGTGCCAGCACCCCGACAGGGCTGAGTGGCTACACCTTC.

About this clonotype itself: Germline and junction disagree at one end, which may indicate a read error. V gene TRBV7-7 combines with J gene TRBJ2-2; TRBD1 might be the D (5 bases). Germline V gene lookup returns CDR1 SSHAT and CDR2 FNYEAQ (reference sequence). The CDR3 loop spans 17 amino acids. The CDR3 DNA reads TGTGCTAGCAGCTTAGTCGTAAGGGGTCGGTACACCGGGGAGCTGTTTTTT. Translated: CASSLVVRGRYTGELFF.

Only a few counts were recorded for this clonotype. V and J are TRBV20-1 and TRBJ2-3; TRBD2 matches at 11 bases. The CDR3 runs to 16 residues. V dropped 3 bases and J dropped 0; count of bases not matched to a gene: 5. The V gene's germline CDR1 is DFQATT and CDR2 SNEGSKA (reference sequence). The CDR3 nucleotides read TGCAGTGCTAGCGGACTAGCGGGTACTAGCACAGATACGCAGTATTTT. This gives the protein CSASGLAGTSTDTQYF.